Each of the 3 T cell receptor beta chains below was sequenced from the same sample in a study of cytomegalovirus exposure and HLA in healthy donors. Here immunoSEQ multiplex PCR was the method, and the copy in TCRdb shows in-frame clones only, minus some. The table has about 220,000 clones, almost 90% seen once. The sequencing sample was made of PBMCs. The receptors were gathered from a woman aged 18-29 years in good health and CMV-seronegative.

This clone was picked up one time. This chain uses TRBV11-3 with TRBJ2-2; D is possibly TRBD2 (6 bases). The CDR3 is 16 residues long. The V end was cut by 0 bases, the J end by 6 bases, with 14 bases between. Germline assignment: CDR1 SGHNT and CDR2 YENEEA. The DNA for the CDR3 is TGTGCCAGCAGCTTAGAGGCCGGGACTTTCCCCGGGGAGCTGTTTTTT. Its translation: CASSLEAGTFPGELFF.

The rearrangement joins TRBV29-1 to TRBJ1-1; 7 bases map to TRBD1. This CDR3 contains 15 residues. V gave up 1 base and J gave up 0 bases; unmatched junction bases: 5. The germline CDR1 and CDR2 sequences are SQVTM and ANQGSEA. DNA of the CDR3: TGCAGCGTTGAAGTGGACAGGAGACTGAACACTGAAGCTTTCTTT. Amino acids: CSVEVDRRLNTEAFF.

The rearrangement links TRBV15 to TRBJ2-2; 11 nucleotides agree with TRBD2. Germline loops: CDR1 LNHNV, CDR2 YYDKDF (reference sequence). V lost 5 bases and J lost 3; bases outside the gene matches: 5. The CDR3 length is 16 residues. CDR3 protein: CATSSLAGGYTGELFF. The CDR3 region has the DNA TGTGCCACCAGCTCCTTAGCGGGAGGGTACACCGGGGAGCTGTTTTTT.